The 9 T cell receptor beta chains listed next were all sequenced from one sample in a study of graft-versus-host responses after intestinal transplantation. Their target antigens are unknown. This table comes from immunoSEQ multiplex PCR, and its TCRdb copy is limited to in-frame clones, with some not included. The sample lists tens of thousands of clones; roughly 95% were seen once. The sample was unstimulated CD4+ T cells sorted from spleen or lymph node cells, taken before transplant. The receptors derive from a human donor who was the organ donor for an intestinal transplant.

CDR3 in DNA: TGTGCCAGCAGCTTAGGGGGGACTGGGGACACTGAAGCTTTCTTT. Residues: CASSLGGTGDTEAFF. The genes are TRBV7-9 and TRBJ1-1; the D gene is possibly TRBD1 (5 bases). Trimming cost V 1 base and J 3 bases, with 12 bases left between them. This CDR3 is 15 amino acids long. Germline CDR1 SEHNR, CDR2 FQNEAQ (reference sequence).

This chain joins TRBV30 and TRBJ2-1, with 10 bases fitting TRBD2. This CDR3 region has 16 residues. V trimming: 2 bases; J trimming: 2 bases; junction bases outside the gene matches: 6. Germline V gives CDR1 GTSNPN, CDR2 SVGIG (reference sequence). As DNA, the CDR3 is TGTGCCTGGAGTTTAGGAGCGGGGGGGACCTACAATGAGCAGTTCTTC. This codes for CAWSLGAGGTYNEQFF.

The rearrangement joins TRBV4-3 to TRBJ2-2; TRBD2 matches 11 bases. This CDR3 is 17 amino acids long. Germline V gene data show CDR1 as LGHNA and CDR2 as YSLEER. Trimming removed 1 base from V and 7 bases from J; junction bases left unmatched: 8. The CDR3 here is CASSQGFSGGAIGELFF. Here the CDR3 DNA reads TGCGCCAGCAGCCAAGGCTTTAGCGGGGGGGCCATCGGGGAGCTGTTTTTT.

CDR3 sequence reads: CAISDGQGGQPQHF. In DNA form, the CDR3 reads TGTGCCATCAGTGACGGGCAGGGTGGCCAGCCCCAGCATTTT. V usage is TRBV10-3 and J usage is TRBJ1-5; a possible D gene is TRBD1 (5 bases). V was cut by 3 bases and J by 7 bases, with 13 bases left in between. This CDR3 has 14 residues. Germline-derived CDR1 and CDR2 are ENHRY and SYGVKD.

This chain uses TRBV25-1 with TRBJ2-2; tentatively, D is TRBD2 (6 bases). The CDR3 runs 14 residues. V lost 3 bases to trimming and J lost 6 bases, with 11 bases between them. Looked up from germline, CDR1 is MGHDK and CDR2 is SYGVNS. CDR3 coding DNA: TGTGCCAGCAGTGACGGGGGATGGGCCGGGGAGCTGTTTTTT. It specifies CASSDGGWAGELFF.

This chain joins TRBV30 and TRBJ2-7; maybe TRBD1 (6 bases). The CDR3 contains 14 residues. V lost 4 bases and J 9 bases, leaving 22 bases between the germline ends. Germline V gene data show CDR1 as GTSNPN and CDR2 as SVGIG (reference sequence). CDR3: CAWTRDTSIVVQYF. In DNA form, the CDR3 reads TGTGCCTGGACTAGGGACACGTCAATAGTTGTGCAGTACTTC.

The genes are TRBV18 and TRBJ1-3, with D tentatively TRBD1 (5 bases). Germline V gene data show CDR1 as KGHSH and CDR2 as LQKENI. The V end lost 0 bases, the J end lost 0 bases, and 18 bases lay between the germline ends. This CDR3 contains 19 residues. CDR3 in DNA: TGTGCCAGCTCACCACCTCTAGCCGACAGAGGCCTCTCTGGAAACACCATATATTTT. The encoded protein is CASSPPLADRGLSGNTIYF.

The chain carries TRBV5-6 and TRBJ2-7, with 7 nucleotides matching TRBD1. Germline V gene data show CDR1 as SGHDT and CDR2 as YYEEEE. V lost 4 bases to trimming and J lost 5 bases; unmatched junction nucleotides: 6. CDR3 length: 13 residues. CDR3 nucleotide sequence: TGTGCCAGCAGCCCGGGACAGACCGACGAGCAGTACTTC. Translating gives CASSPGQTDEQYF. Filled out from reference TRBV5-6 and TRBJ2-7, the complete variable domain reads DAGVTQSPTHLIKTRGQQVTLRCSPKSGHDTVSWYQQALGQGPQFIFQYYEEEERQRGNFPDRFSGHQFPNYSSELNVNALLLGDSALYLCASSPGQTDEQYFGPGTRLTVT.

V is TRBV7-9 and J is TRBJ2-3; D uncertain. The germline V gene encodes CDR1 SEHNR and CDR2 FQNEAQ (reference sequence). The CDR3 covers 14 residues. Deletions cut 1 base from V and 0 bases from J, with 5 bases between. The CDR3 reads CASSLDRSTDTQYF. The CDR3 DNA sequence: TGTGCCAGCAGCTTAGACCGAAGCACAGATACGCAGTATTTT.